The 15 T cell receptor beta chains below all came from one sample that was sequenced in a study of blood T cells in healthy people across ages. A second PCR, run for roughly 7 to 11 cycles, used a sample-barcoded 5' primer plus a J-beta primer mix. Each CDR3 protein gets one entry after TCRdb re-called the 5' RACE reads with MiXCR. The profile covers some 760,000 distinct CDR3 sequences, with 25% appearing a single time and more than 7.5% taken by the ten largest. This same sample was also taken into another study, of T cells of mothers and their children.

The source material was blood. These receptor sequences come from a boy between 10 and 17 years old in good health.

This clonotype came up a few times. This rearrangement joins TRBV4-1 to TRBJ1-2, with D possibly being TRBD1 (6 bases). V shed 6 bases and J shed 8 bases, with 16 bases lying between them. Germline V gene data show CDR1 as MGHRA and CDR2 as YSYEKL. The CDR3 totals 13 residues. CDR3 region: CASSNGGLEGYTF. DNA for the CDR3: TGCGCCAGCAGTAACGGGGGGCTGGAAGGCTACACCTTC.

This chain connects TRBV7-2 to TRBJ2-3; D perhaps matches TRBD2 (6 bases). The length of the CDR3 is 18 residues. Germline loops: CDR1 SGHTA, CDR2 FQGNSA. V lost 5 bases and J lost 2, with 23 bases in between. The CDR3 spells CASSIGSGGPTPTDTQYF. The CDR3, as DNA: TGTGCCAGCAGCATCGGGAGTGGGGGACCAACTCCCACAGATACGCAGTATTTT.

The CDR3 region is CASSLGGLTTSTDTQYF. The CDR3 DNA is TGTGCCAGCAGTTTAGGCGGACTTACCACTAGCACAGATACGCAGTATTTT. The J gene is TRBJ2-3, the V gene TRBV12-3 or TRBV12-4, with a possible D match to TRBD2 (5 bases). CDR3 length: 17 residues. Trimming removed 1 base at V and 0 bases at J, with 14 bases between.

The chain employs TRBV7-9 and TRBJ2-5; weak D call: TRBD2 (6 bases). Matching the DNA end better, TRBJ2-1 makes the J call doubtful. This CDR3 is 14 amino acids long. The germline V gene encodes CDR1 SEHNR and CDR2 FQNEAQ (reference sequence). The CDR3 DNA is TGTGCCAGCAGCGACCAGCGGGCTCCCCATGAGCAGTTCTTC. Its protein product is CASSDQRAPHEQFF.

Written as DNA, the CDR3 is TGCGCCAGCGGCAAAATGAACACTGAAGCTTTCTTT. It yields the protein CASGKMNTEAFF. V is TRBV5-1 and J is TRBJ1-1; no definite D call. The CDR3 has 12 residues. V was clipped by 7 bases and J by 0 bases, with 7 bases between them. Germline values: CDR1 SGHRS, CDR2 YFSETQ.

CDR3 residues: CASRTGVKGELFF. CDR3 nucleotides: TGTGCCAGCAGGACAGGGGTCAAGGGGGAGCTGTTTTTT. The chain joins TRBV28 to TRBJ2-2, with 8 bases aligning to TRBD1. The germline gives CDR1 MDHEN, CDR2 SYDVKM. The CDR3 is 13 residues long. Unmatched junction bases numbered 5, after V lost 6 bases and J lost 8 bases.

This rearrangement joins TRBV7-9 to TRBJ2-5; 8 nucleotides agree with TRBD2. Trimming cost V 6 bases and J 5 bases; bases outside gene matches: 11. Per the germline V gene, CDR1 is SEHNR and CDR2 is FQNEAQ (reference sequence). This CDR3 is 15 amino acids long. This chain's CDR3 is CASRSGSVFEETQYF. CDR3 nucleotide sequence: TGTGCCAGCAGGAGCGGGAGTGTTTTCGAGGAGACCCAGTACTTC.

V is TRBV6-5 and J is TRBJ2-4; a possible D gene is TRBD2 (6 bases). With 0 bases removed from V and 4 bases from J, the gap between germline ends came to 10 bases. CDR3 length equals 15 residues. Germline values: CDR1 MNHEY, CDR2 SVGAGI. The chain's CDR3 is CASSYSEGIKNIQYF. Written as DNA, the CDR3 is TGTGCCAGCAGTTACTCGGAGGGAATTAAAAACATTCAGTACTTC.

V and J are TRBV28 and TRBJ2-2; tentative D call: TRBD2 (5 bases). Germline V gene sequence: CDR1 MDHEN, CDR2 SYDVKM. The CDR3 has 15 amino acids. The ends were cut back, 2 bases at V and 8 bases at J, with 15 bases in the middle. CDR3 sequence: CASSLLVGSAGELFF. The CDR3 region has the DNA TGTGCCAGCAGTTTACTAGTAGGGAGTGCTGGGGAGCTGTTTTTT.

The gene calls are TRBV13 and TRBJ2-7; D may correspond to TRBD1 or TRBD2 (6 bases each). The CDR3 has 14 residues. The germline V gene encodes CDR1 PRHDT and CDR2 FYEKMQ (reference sequence). The V and J ends lost 4 bases and 3 bases respectively, with 13 bases between them. The CDR3 spells CASSSAGHYYEQYF. CDR3 nucleotides: TGTGCCAGCAGCTCCGCGGGACACTACTACGAGCAGTACTTC. The variable domain in full, with the rest retrieved from reference TRBV13 and TRBJ2-7, is AAGVIQSPRHLIKEKRETATLKCYPIPRHDTVYWYQQGPGQDPQFLISFYEKMQSDKGSIPDRFSAQQFSDYHSELNMSSLELGDSALYFCASSSAGHYYEQYFGPGTRLTVT.

In its sample, this clonotype was seen many times. The rearrangement links TRBV18 to TRBJ2-5; D unresolved. The germline V and J ends were trimmed by 3 bases and 1 base, with 12 bases remaining between them. The CDR3 is made up of 15 amino acids. The V gene's germline CDR1 is KGHSH and CDR2 LQKENI. CDR3 DNA: TGTGCCAGCTCACCCCCCGACGGAATCCAAGAGACCCAGTACTTC. It is translated as CASSPPDGIQETQYF.

V is TRBV28 and J is TRBJ1-5, with 7 bases that match TRBD1. Germline V lookup: CDR1 MDHEN, CDR2 SYDVKM. V was pared by 6 bases and J by 3 bases, with 5 bases of the junction left unmatched. The CDR3 totals 14 residues. The CDR3 here is CASSPGTDNQPQHF. CDR3 in DNA: TGTGCCAGCAGCCCCGGGACAGACAATCAGCCCCAGCATTTT.

This clonotype was observed a few times. This rearrangement joins TRBV10-3 to TRBJ2-2; D not certain. The CDR3 is 16 residues long. Germline assignment: CDR1 ENHRY and CDR2 SYGVKD. Trimming cost V 4 bases and J 6 bases, with 18 bases left between them. CDR3 sequence (DNA): TGTGCCATCAGTGCTTCGGTAGGGTTTCTCGCCGGGGAGCTGTTTTTT. It yields the protein CAISASVGFLAGELFF.

The chain employs TRBV12-3 or TRBV12-4 and TRBJ2-4; no clear D gene. This CDR3 spans 14 amino acids. Trimming left V 1 base short and J 3 bases short, with 7 bases between. The CDR3 reads CASSLEVGKNIQYF. Here the CDR3 DNA reads TGTGCCAGCAGTTTAGAAGTAGGCAAAAACATTCAGTACTTC.

CDR3 protein: CASSPGLAGDVQETQYF. The CDR3 nucleotides are TGTGCCAGCTCCCCGGGACTAGCGGGTGATGTCCAAGAGACCCAGTACTTC. This chain uses TRBV18 with TRBJ2-5; 12 nucleotides agree with TRBD2. Germline CDR1 KGHSH, CDR2 LQKENI. The junction had 9 bases not matched to a gene; V was cut back by 6 bases and J by 1 base. The CDR3 is 17 residues long.